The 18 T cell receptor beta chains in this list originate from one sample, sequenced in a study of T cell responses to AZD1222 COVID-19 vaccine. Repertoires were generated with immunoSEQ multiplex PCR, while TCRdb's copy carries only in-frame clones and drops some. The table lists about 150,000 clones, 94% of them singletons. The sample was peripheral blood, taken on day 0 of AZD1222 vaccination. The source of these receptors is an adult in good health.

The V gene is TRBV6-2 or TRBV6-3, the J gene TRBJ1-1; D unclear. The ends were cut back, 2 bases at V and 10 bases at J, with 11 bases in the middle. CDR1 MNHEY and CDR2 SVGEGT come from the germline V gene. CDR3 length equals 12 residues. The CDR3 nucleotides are TGTGCCAGCAGTTACCGGCGGCAGGCAGCTTTCTTT. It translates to CASSYRRQAAFF.

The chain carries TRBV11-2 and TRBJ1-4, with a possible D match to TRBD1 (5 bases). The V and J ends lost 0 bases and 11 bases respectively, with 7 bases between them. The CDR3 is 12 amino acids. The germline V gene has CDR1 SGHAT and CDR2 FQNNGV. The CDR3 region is CASSLEGEKLFF. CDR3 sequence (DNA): TGTGCCAGCAGCTTAGAAGGGGAGAAACTGTTTTTT.

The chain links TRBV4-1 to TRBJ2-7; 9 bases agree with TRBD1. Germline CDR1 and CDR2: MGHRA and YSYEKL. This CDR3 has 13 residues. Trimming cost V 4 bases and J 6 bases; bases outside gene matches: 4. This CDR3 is CASSPRQGGEQYV. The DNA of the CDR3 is TGCGCCAGCAGCCCCCGACAGGGGGGCGAGCAGTACGTC.

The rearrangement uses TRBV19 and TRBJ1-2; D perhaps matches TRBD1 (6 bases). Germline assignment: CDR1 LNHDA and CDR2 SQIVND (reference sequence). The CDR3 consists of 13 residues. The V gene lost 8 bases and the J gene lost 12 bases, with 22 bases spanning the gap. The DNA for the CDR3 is TGTGCCAGTGACAACGGGACATTCGCATCTCACACCTTC. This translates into CASDNGTFASHTF.

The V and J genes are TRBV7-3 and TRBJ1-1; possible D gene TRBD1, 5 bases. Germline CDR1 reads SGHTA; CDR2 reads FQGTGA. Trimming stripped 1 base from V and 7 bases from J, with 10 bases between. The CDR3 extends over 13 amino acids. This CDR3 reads CASSLRAQGEAFF. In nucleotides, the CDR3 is TGTGCCAGCAGCTTAAGGGCGCAGGGTGAAGCTTTCTTT.

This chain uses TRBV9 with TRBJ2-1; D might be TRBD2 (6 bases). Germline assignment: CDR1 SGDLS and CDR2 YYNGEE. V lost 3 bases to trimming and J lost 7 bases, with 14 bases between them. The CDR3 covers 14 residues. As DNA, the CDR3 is TGTGCCAGCAGCGCTCGACTAGAGACAAATGAGCAGTTCTTC. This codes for CASSARLETNEQFF.

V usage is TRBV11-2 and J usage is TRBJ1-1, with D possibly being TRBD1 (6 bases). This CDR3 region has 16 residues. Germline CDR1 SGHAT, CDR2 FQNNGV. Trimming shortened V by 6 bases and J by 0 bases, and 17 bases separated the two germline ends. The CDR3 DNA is TGTGCCAGCAGAAGAGGGCAGGGGAACATGAACACTGAAGCTTTCTTT. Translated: CASRRGQGNMNTEAFF. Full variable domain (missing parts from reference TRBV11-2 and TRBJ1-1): EAGVAQSPRYKIIEKRQSVAFWCNPISGHATLYWYQQILGQGPKLLIQFQNNGVVDDSQLPKDRFSAERLKGVDSTLKIQPAKLEDSAVYLCASRRGQGNMNTEAFFGQGTRLTVV.

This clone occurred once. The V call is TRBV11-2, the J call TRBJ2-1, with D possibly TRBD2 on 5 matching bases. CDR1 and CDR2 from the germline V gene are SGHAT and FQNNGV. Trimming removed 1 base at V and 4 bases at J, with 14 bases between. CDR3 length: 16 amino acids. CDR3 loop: CASSLGATRDYNEQFF. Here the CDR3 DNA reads TGTGCCAGCAGCTTAGGGGCTACTCGGGATTACAATGAGCAGTTCTTC.

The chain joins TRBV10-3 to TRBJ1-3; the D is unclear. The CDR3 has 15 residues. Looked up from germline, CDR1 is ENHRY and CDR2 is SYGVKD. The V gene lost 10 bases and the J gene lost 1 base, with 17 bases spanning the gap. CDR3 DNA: TGTGCCACCGTGCGGGGTTCTGGTTCTGGAAACACCATATATTTT. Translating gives CATVRGSGSGNTIYF.

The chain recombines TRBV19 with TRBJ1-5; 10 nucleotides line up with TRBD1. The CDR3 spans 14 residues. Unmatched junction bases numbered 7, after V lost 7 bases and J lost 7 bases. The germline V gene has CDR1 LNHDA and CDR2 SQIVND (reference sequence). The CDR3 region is CASTRTGGKQPQHF. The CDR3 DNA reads TGTGCCAGTACGAGGACAGGGGGAAAGCAGCCCCAGCATTTT.

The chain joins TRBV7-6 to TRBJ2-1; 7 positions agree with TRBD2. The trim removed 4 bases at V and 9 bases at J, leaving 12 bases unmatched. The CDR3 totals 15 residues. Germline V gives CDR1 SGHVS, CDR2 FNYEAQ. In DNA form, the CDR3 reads TGTGCCAGCAGCTCCGGACTAGTGCCGGCCGGTGAGCAGTTCTTC. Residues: CASSSGLVPAGEQFF.

CDR3 sequence (DNA): TGTGCCAGCAGCTTACAGGGGGCGGAGGGGAATCAGCCCCAGCATTTT. This translates into CASSLQGAEGNQPQHF. This sequence joins TRBV5-6 and TRBJ1-5; TRBD1 matches at 9 bases. V was pared by 2 bases and J by 4 bases, with 7 bases of the junction left unmatched. The CDR3 length is 16 residues. CDR1 is SGHDT and CDR2 is YYEEEE in the germline V gene.

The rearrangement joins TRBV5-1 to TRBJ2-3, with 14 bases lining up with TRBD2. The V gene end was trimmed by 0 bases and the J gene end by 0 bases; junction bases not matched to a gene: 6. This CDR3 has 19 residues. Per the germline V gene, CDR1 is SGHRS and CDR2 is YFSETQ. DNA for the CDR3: TGCGCCAGCAGCTTGGGGACTAGCGGGGGGCGTACTAGCACAGATACGCAGTATTTT. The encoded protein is CASSLGTSGGRTSTDTQYF.

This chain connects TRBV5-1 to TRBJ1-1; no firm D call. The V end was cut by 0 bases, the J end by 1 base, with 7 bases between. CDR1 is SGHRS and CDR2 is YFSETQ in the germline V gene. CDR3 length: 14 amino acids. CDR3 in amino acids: CASSLGMGNTEAFF. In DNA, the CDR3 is TGCGCCAGCAGCTTGGGTATGGGGAACACTGAAGCTTTCTTT.

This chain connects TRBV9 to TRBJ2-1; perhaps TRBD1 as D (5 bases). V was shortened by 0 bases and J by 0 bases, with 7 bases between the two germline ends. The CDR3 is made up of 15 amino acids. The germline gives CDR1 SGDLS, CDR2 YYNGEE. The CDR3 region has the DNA TGTGCCAGCAGCGTAGTACAGGACTCCTACAATGAGCAGTTCTTC. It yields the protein CASSVVQDSYNEQFF.

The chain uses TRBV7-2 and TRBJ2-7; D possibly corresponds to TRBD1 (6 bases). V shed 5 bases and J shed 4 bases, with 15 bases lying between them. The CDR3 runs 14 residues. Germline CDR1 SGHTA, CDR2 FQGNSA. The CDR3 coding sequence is TGTGCCAGCAGCATAGGGACAACCACTTACGAGCAGTACGTC. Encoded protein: CASSIGTTTYEQYV.

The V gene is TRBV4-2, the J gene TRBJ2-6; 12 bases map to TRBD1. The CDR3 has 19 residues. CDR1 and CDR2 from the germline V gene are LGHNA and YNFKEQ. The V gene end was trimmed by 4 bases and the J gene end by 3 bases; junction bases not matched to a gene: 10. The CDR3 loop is CASSPTSGTGGGGANVLTF. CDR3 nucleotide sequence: TGTGCCAGCAGCCCAACCTCCGGGACAGGGGGCGGTGGGGCCAACGTCCTGACTTTC.

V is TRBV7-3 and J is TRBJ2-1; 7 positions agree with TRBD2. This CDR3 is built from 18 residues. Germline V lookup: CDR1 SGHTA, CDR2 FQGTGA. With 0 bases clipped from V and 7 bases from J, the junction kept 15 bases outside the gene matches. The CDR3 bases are TGTGCCAGCAGCTTAACGGAGTCATCTGGCGGGAGTGCGAATGAGCAGTTCTTC. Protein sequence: CASSLTESSGGSANEQFF.